Each of the 27 T cell receptor beta chains below was sequenced from the same sample in a study of shared clonotypes between healthy human individuals. The protocol was immunoSEQ multiplex PCR, while the TCRdb copy is restricted to in-frame clones and leaves out a portion. Of about 510,000 clones in the sample, about four fifths were seen once. The sample consisted of PBMCs. These receptors were taken from a woman in her forties in good health. Some clones in this sample may be carry-over from other donors' samples.

The V call is TRBV11-2, the J call TRBJ1-3; the D is unclear. This CDR3 contains 15 residues. Germline loops: CDR1 SGHAT, CDR2 FQNNGV. V was shortened by 1 base and J by 0 bases, with 7 bases between the two germline ends. CDR3 nucleotides: TGTGCCAGCAGCTTAGGACGGACCTCTGGAAACACCATATATTTT. This sequence encodes CASSLGRTSGNTIYF.

V gene TRBV9 combines with J gene TRBJ1-5, with D tentatively TRBD1 (5 bases). There are 15 residues in the CDR3. Germline-derived CDR1 and CDR2 are SGDLS and YYNGEE. Trimming removed 4 bases at V and 4 bases at J, with 15 bases between. For the CDR3, the DNA is TGTGCCAGCAGCCCCCACGAGGGGTCGAATCAGCCCCAGCATTTT. Residues: CASSPHEGSNQPQHF. Looking up the rest from reference TRBV9 and TRBJ1-5 gives the full variable domain: DSGVTQTPKHLITATGQRVTLRCSPRSGDLSVYWYQQSLDQGLQFLIQYYNGEERAKGNILERFSAQQFPDLHSELNLSSLELGDSALYFCASSPHEGSNQPQHFGDGTRLSIL.

The CDR3 reads CASRPEGTGGADTQYF. CDR3 DNA sequence: TGTGCCAGCAGGCCCGAGGGGACAGGGGGGGCAGATACGCAGTATTTT. The genes are TRBV5-5 and TRBJ2-3; 11 positions agree with TRBD1. In germline, CDR1 is SGHKS, CDR2 YYEKEE (reference sequence). The length of the CDR3 is 16 residues. V lost 5 bases, J lost 4 bases, and 9 bases stayed unmatched.

This clone has only a few counts. The V and J genes are TRBV4-1 and TRBJ2-1; 15 bases are a match to TRBD2. Germline CDR1 is MGHRA and CDR2 is YSYEKL. The CDR3 spans 22 residues. With 1 base clipped from V and 5 bases from J, the junction kept 18 bases outside the gene matches. CDR3 amino acids: CASSQVRITGLAGGPGNNEQFF. The DNA for the CDR3 is TGCGCCAGCAGCCAAGTCCGGATTACTGGACTAGCGGGAGGGCCGGGAAACAATGAGCAGTTCTTC.

The chain joins TRBV28 to TRBJ2-2; D perhaps matches TRBD2 (6 bases). V lost 6 bases and J 4 bases, leaving 12 bases between the germline ends. Germline CDR1 reads MDHEN; CDR2 reads SYDVKM. CDR3 size: 14 residues. For the CDR3, the DNA is TGTGCCAGCAGACCCGGAGGGGTCACCGGGGAGCTGTTTTTT. This gives the protein CASRPGGVTGELFF.

This clone was found once. This chain connects TRBV19 to TRBJ2-7; either TRBD1 or TRBD2 may fit D (5 bases each). The ends were cut back, 3 bases at V and 6 bases at J, with 21 bases in the middle. The germline V gene encodes CDR1 LNHDA and CDR2 SQIVND (reference sequence). This CDR3 has 16 residues. CDR3 sequence: CASSIFFGTAGSEQYF. For the CDR3, the DNA is TGTGCCAGTAGTATTTTTTTCGGGACCGCCGGGTCCGAGCAGTACTTC.

The rearrangement links TRBV30 to TRBJ1-2; tentative D call: TRBD1 (5 bases). CDR1 GTSNPN and CDR2 SVGIG come from the germline V gene (reference sequence). This CDR3 is built from 15 residues. Trimming removed 5 bases at V and 4 bases at J, with 20 bases between. CDR3 DNA: TGTGCCTGGCTCCCCTACTTGGGGGAGGTCTATGGCTACACCTTC. Translated, it gives CAWLPYLGEVYGYTF.

Points on this clone: In the same sample, other DNA sequences code for this CDR3. V and J are TRBV25-1 and TRBJ1-2; D might be TRBD1 (6 bases). The CDR3 consists of 15 residues. The V gene's germline CDR1 is MGHDK and CDR2 SYGVNS. The V and J ends lost 2 bases and 4 bases respectively, with 14 bases between them. Here the CDR3 reads CASSERAGRGYGYTF. CDR3 bases: TGTGCCAGCAGTGAACGGGCGGGCAGGGGCTATGGCTACACCTTC.

This clone turned up a few times. V and J are TRBV30 and TRBJ1-1, with D hard to call. CDR3 size: 11 residues. Germline V CDR1 and CDR2: GTSNPN, SVGIG (reference sequence). V was cut by 0 bases and J by 5 bases, with 4 bases left in between. In DNA form, the CDR3 reads TGTGCCTGGAGTGTGGTTACTGAAGCTTTCTTT. The encoded protein is CAWSVVTEAFF. Full variable domain (rest looked up from reference TRBV30 and TRBJ1-1): SQTIHQWPATLVQPVGSPLSLECTVEGTSNPNLYWYRQAAGRGLQLLFYSVGIGQISSEVPQNLSASRPQDRQFILSSKKLLLSDSGFYLCAWSVVTEAFFGQGTRLTVV.

About this clone itself: The germline gene is not matched at one end of the junction; a read error may be the cause. The chain links TRBV30 to TRBJ2-3; D uncertain. In germline, CDR1 is GTSNPN, CDR2 SVGIG (reference sequence). The CDR3 sequence is 13 residues long. The CDR3 DNA follows: TGTGCCTGGAGTGTACTTAGTACAGACACGCAGTATTTT. Protein: CAWSVLSTDTQYF.

The genes are TRBV2 and TRBJ1-1; D is perhaps TRBD1 (6 bases). V lost 7 bases, J lost 10 bases, and 25 bases lay in between. The germline CDR1 and CDR2 sequences are SNHLY and FYNNEI. There are 15 residues in the CDR3. For the CDR3, the DNA is TGTGCCAGCAAGGGAAACCTGGGGACACAGGCGCGAGCTTTCTTT. This encodes CASKGNLGTQARAFF. Full variable domain (rest looked up from reference TRBV2 and TRBJ1-1): EPEVTQTPSHQVTQMGQEVILRCVPISNHLYFYWYRQILGQKVEFLVSFYNNEISEKSEIFDDQFSVERPDGSNFTLKIRSTKLEDSAMYFCASKGNLGTQARAFFGQGTRLTVV.

The chain employs TRBV6-6 and TRBJ1-2, with D perhaps TRBD1 (6 bases). Germline V lookup: CDR1 MNHNY, CDR2 SVGAGI (reference sequence). CDR3 length equals 16 residues. V lost 4 bases, J lost 8 bases, and 23 bases lay in between. CDR3 coding DNA: TGTGCCAGCAGTTCCCAACCAGGCGTCGGGGGCGAGGGCTACACCTTC. This gives the protein CASSSQPGVGGEGYTF.

The chain recombines TRBV11-3 with TRBJ2-3; 8 bases fit TRBD2. CDR1 and CDR2 (germline): SGHNT, YENEEA. Trimming at V came to 5 bases and at J to 1 base, leaving 8 bases not matched to a gene. The length of the CDR3 is 16 residues. The CDR3: CASSPPGSGGTDTQYF. In DNA, the CDR3 is TGTGCCAGCAGCCCTCCGGGTAGCGGGGGCACAGATACGCAGTATTTT.

The genes are TRBV9 and TRBJ2-1, with D unclear. V gave up 4 bases and J gave up 3 bases, with 2 bases separating them. Germline CDR1 reads SGDLS; CDR2 reads YYNGEE. The CDR3 covers 11 residues. CDR3 sequence (DNA): TGTGCCAGCAGCAACTACAATGAGCAGTTCTTC. Translation: CASSNYNEQFF.

This clone was counted a single time. The chain joins TRBV5-1 to TRBJ2-3; D not certain. Germline V gene sequence: CDR1 SGHRS, CDR2 YFSETQ. The CDR3 length is 14 residues. V was clipped by 0 bases and J by 2 bases, with 7 bases between them. CDR3 residues: CASSLAIVTDTQYF. CDR3 coding DNA: TGCGCCAGCAGCTTGGCAATCGTCACAGATACGCAGTATTTT. The whole variable domain, filled in from reference TRBV5-1 and TRBJ2-3, reads KAGVTQTPRYLIKTRGQQVTLSCSPISGHRSVSWYQQTPGQGLQFLFEYFSETQRNKGNFPGRFSGRQFSNSRSEMNVSTLELGDSALYLCASSLAIVTDTQYFGPGTRLTVL.

This clone was seen only a few times. The chain couples TRBV5-1 to TRBJ1-2, with a tentative D call TRBD1 (5 bases). Germline V CDR1 and CDR2: SGHRS, YFSETQ. The CDR3 is made up of 15 amino acids. V lost 4 bases and J 5 bases, leaving 18 bases between the germline ends. The CDR3 sequence: CASSTGPFEEYGYTF. CDR3 in DNA: TGCGCCAGCAGCACGGGACCCTTTGAGGAGTATGGCTACACCTTC.

The chain uses TRBV11-2 and TRBJ2-1, with 8 positions matching TRBD2. CDR3 size: 11 residues. Germline lookup yields CDR1 SGHAT and CDR2 FQNNGV. Trimming removed 2 bases from V and 14 bases from J; junction bases left unmatched: 2. CDR3 protein: CASSLSGRKFF. The DNA of the CDR3 is TGTGCCAGCAGCTTAAGCGGGAGAAAGTTCTTC.

This clone was seen more than once but under ten times. The rearrangement uses TRBV18 and TRBJ1-1, with TRBD1 matching 7 bases. V was pared by 3 bases and J by 2 bases, with 9 bases of the junction left unmatched. The CDR3 sequence is 16 residues long. Germline CDR1 is KGHSH and CDR2 is LQKENI. CDR3 amino acids: CASSPERTGVNTEAFF. The CDR3 nucleotides read TGTGCCAGCTCACCGGAACGGACAGGAGTTAACACTGAAGCTTTCTTT.

The J gene is TRBJ2-3, the V gene TRBV4-1, with D tentatively TRBD2 (6 bases). The CDR3 has 17 residues. CDR1 is MGHRA and CDR2 is YSYEKL in the germline V gene. Trimming took off 0 bases at V and 1 base at J, with 14 bases between the two ends. This CDR3 reads CASSQDSAGRGTDTQYF. The CDR3 DNA reads TGCGCCAGCAGCCAAGATTCGGCGGGAAGGGGCACAGATACGCAGTATTTT.

The chain joins TRBV5-8 to TRBJ2-1; 11 bases match TRBD2. Germline loops: CDR1 SGHTS, CDR2 YDEGEE. The CDR3 length is 16 residues. With 2 bases clipped from V and 7 bases from J, the junction kept 8 bases outside the gene matches. The CDR3 DNA sequence: TGTGCCAGCAGCTTTGGGACTAGCGGACGAGGTAATGAGCAGTTCTTC. It specifies CASSFGTSGRGNEQFF.

The V call is TRBV5-4, the J call TRBJ2-5; 10 positions agree with TRBD1. The J call is in doubt because the DNA end fits TRBJ2-7 better. The CDR3 extends over 15 amino acids. The germline CDR1 and CDR2 sequences are SGHNT and YYREEE (reference sequence). The CDR3, as DNA: TGTGCCAGCAGCCCGGGACAGGGGCAAGGGTACGAGCAGTACTTC. This codes for CASSPGQGQGYEQYF.

The gene calls are TRBV9 and TRBJ2-7; D remains unclear. V was cut by 0 bases and J by 12 bases, with 16 bases left in between. This CDR3 spans 13 amino acids. Germline values: CDR1 SGDLS, CDR2 YYNGEE. CDR3 residues: CASSVGDADLPYF. DNA for the CDR3: TGTGCCAGCAGCGTAGGTGACGCCGATTTGCCGTACTTC.

The rearrangement joins TRBV7-2 to TRBJ2-1; 7 positions match TRBD2. CDR3 length equals 16 residues. J gave up 12 bases and V 2 bases, and 16 bases lay outside the gene matches. Germline V gives CDR1 SGHTA, CDR2 FQGNSA. CDR3 bases: TGTGCCAGCAGCTTACTAGACCCGCGGACTAGTGTGGTGCAGTTCTTC. As protein: CASSLLDPRTSVVQFF.

This chain links TRBV27 with TRBJ2-5; a weak D match, TRBD2 (6 bases). This CDR3 has 15 amino acids. The germline V and J ends were trimmed by 2 bases and 5 bases, with 15 bases remaining between them. Germline CDR1 reads MNHEY; CDR2 reads SMNVEV (reference sequence). This CDR3 is CASSLMGGAGETQYF. Here the CDR3 DNA reads TGTGCCAGCAGTTTAATGGGGGGTGCCGGGGAGACCCAGTACTTC.

The chain couples TRBV28 to TRBJ1-4; no reliable D call. V shed 7 bases and J shed 0 bases, with 3 bases lying between them. This CDR3 region has 12 residues. CDR1 and CDR2 from the germline V gene are MDHEN and SYDVKM. The CDR3 coding sequence is TGTGCCAGCAAAGCAACTAATGAAAAACTGTTTTTT. The encoded protein is CASKATNEKLFF.

This clone came up once. The chain employs TRBV14 and TRBJ2-2; D gene uncertain. Between the trimmed V and J ends, which lost 4 bases and 8 bases, there was a span of 14 bases. Germline loops: CDR1 SGHDN, CDR2 FVKESK. This CDR3 has 14 residues. As DNA, the CDR3 is TGTGCCAGCAGCCCTCGGCCCTCTTATGGGGAGCTGTTTTTT. It yields the protein CASSPRPSYGELFF.

The genes are TRBV7-2 and TRBJ2-5; 9 bases map to TRBD1. Near its end, the DNA agrees better with TRBJ2-7, so the J call may be wrong. Germline-derived CDR1 and CDR2 are SGHTA and FQGNSA. The CDR3 consists of 15 residues. CDR3: CASSPTAGTGREQYF. The CDR3 nucleotides are TGTGCCAGCAGCCCAACAGCCGGGACAGGGCGCGAGCAGTACTTC.